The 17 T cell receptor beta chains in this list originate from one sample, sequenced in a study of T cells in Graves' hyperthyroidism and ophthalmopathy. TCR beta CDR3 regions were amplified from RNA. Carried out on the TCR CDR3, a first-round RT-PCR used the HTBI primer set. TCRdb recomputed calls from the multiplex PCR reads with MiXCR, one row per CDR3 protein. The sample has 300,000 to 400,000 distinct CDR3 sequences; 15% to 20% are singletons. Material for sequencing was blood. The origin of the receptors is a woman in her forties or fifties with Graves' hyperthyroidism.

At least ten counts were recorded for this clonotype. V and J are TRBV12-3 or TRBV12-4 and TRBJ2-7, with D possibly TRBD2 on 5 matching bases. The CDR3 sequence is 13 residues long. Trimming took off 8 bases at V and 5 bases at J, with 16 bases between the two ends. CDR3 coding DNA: TGTGCCAGCGTTTTTAGTGCGGGTGACGAGCAGTACGTC. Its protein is CASVFSAGDEQYV.

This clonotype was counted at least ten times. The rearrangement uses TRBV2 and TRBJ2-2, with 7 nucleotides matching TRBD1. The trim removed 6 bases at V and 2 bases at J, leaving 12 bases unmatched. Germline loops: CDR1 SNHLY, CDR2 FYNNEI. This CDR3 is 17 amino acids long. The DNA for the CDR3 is TGTGCCAGCAGCTACGAAAGACAGGGAACTAACACCGGGGAGCTGTTTTTT. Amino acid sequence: CASSYERQGTNTGELFF.

The chain's CDR3 is CASSFLGAGELFF. CDR3 bases: TGTGCCAGCAGTTTTCTCGGGGCCGGGGAGCTGTTTTTT. The chain recombines TRBV12-3 or TRBV12-4 with TRBJ2-2, with D possibly TRBD2 on 5 matching bases. Trimming took off 3 bases at V and 6 bases at J, with 8 bases between the two ends. The CDR3 runs to 13 residues.

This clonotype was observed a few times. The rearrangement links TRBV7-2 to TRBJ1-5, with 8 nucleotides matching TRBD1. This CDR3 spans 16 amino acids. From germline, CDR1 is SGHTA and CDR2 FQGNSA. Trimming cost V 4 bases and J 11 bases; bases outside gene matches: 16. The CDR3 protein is CASSYDRGSVVEAQHF. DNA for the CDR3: TGTGCCAGCAGCTATGACAGGGGCTCCGTGGTGGAAGCCCAGCATTTT.

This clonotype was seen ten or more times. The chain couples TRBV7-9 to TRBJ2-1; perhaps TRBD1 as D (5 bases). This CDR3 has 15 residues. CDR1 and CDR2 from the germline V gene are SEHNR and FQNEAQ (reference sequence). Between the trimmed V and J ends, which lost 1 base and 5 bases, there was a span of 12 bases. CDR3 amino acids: CASSLGWGPNNEQFF. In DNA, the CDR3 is TGTGCCAGCAGCTTAGGGTGGGGCCCCAACAATGAGCAGTTCTTC.

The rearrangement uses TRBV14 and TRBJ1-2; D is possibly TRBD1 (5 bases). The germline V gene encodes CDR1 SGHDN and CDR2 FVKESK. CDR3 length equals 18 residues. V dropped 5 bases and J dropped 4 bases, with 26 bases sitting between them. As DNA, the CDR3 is TGTGCCAGCAGCTCACTTGACGAAACGAAGGGACTCGGCTATGGCTACACCTTC. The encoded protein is CASSSLDETKGLGYGYTF.

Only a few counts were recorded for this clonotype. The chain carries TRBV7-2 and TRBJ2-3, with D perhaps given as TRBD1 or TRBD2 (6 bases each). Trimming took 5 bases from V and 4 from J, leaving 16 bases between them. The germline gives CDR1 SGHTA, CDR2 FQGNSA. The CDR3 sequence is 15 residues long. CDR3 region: CASSQNLGGPDTQYF. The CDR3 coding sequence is TGTGCCAGCAGCCAAAACCTGGGGGGCCCAGATACGCAGTATTTT.

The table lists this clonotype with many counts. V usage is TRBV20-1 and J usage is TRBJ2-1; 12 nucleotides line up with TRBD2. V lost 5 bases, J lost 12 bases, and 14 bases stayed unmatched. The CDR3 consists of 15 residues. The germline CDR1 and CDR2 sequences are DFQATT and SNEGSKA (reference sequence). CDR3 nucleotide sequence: TGCAGTGCTTCCGCTCGGACTAGCGGGATGGAAGGGCAGTTCTTC. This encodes CSASARTSGMEGQFF.

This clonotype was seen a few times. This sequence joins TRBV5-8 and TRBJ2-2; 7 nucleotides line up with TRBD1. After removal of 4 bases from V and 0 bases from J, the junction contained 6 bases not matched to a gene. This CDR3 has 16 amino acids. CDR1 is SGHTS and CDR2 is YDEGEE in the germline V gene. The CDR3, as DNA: TGTGCCAGCAGCCCAGGACAGGCATCGAACACCGGGGAGCTGTTTTTT. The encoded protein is CASSPGQASNTGELFF. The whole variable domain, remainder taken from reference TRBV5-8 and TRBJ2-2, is EAGVTQSPTHLIKTRGQQATLRCSPISGHTSVYWYQQALGLGLQFLLWYDEGEERNRGNFPPRFSGRQFPNYSSELNVNALELEDSALYLCASSPGQASNTGELFFGEGSRLTVL.

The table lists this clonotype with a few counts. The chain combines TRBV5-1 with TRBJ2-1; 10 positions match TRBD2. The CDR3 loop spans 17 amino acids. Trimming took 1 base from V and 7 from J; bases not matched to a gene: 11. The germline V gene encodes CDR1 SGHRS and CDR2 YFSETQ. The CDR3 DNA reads TGCGCCAGCAGCTTGCTTGTCCTAGCGGGGGTAGTAAATGAGCAGTTCTTC. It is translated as CASSLLVLAGVVNEQFF.

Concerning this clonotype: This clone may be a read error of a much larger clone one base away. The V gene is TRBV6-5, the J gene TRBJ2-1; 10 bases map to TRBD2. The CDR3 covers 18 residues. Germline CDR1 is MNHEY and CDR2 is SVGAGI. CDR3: CASSTRLAGRSSYNEQSF. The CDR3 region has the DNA TGTGCCAGCAGTACTCGACTAGCGGGTCGGAGCTCCTACAATGAGCAGTCCTTC.

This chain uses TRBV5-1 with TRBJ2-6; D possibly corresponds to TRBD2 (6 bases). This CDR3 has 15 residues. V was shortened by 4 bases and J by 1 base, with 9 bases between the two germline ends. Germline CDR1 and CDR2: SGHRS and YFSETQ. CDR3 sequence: CASSPRGSGANVLTF. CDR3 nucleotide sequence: TGCGCCAGCAGCCCCCGGGGGTCTGGGGCCAACGTCCTGACTTTC.

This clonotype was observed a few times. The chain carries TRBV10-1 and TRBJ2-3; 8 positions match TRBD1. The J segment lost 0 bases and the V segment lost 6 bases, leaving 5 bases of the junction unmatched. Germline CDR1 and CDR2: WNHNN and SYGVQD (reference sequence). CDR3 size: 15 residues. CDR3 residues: CASSVDRASTDTQYF. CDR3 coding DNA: TGCGCCAGCAGCGTGGACAGGGCCAGCACAGATACGCAGTATTTT.

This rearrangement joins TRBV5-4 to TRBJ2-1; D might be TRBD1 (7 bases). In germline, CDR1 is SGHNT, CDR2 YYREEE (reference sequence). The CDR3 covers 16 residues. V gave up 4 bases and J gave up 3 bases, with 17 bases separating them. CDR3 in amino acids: CASSRMEGALYNEQFF. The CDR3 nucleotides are TGTGCCAGCAGCCGGATGGAGGGGGCCCTCTACAATGAGCAGTTCTTC.

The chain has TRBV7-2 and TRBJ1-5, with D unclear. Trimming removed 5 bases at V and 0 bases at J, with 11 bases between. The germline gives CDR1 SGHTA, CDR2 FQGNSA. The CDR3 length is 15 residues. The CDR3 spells CASSIGLISNQPQHF. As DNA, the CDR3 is TGTGCCAGCAGCATCGGACTGATTAGCAATCAGCCCCAGCATTTT.

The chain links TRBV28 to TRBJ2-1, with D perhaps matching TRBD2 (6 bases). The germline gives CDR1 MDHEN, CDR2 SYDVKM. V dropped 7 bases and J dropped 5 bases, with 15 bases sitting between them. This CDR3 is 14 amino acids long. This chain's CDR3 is CASTSVTRHNEQFF. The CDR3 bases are TGTGCCAGCACCTCCGTGACTAGACACAATGAGCAGTTCTTC.

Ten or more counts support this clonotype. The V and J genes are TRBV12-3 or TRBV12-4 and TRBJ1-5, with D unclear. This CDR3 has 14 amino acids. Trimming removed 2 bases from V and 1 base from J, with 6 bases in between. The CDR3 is CASSLMYSNQPQHF. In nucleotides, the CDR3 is TGTGCCAGCAGTTTAATGTACAGCAATCAGCCCCAGCATTTT.